This is a list of T cell receptor beta chains from one sample in a study of T-cell reconstitution after alpha-beta-depleted transplantation in children. TCRdb re-derived calls from the PCR reads in MiXCR, one entry per CDR3 protein. In the table there are fewer than 400,000 distinct CDR3 sequences, 20% of which are singletons. The material sequenced was PBMCs from the stem cell graft donor, taken from the stem cell graft. Source of these receptors: a human donor who donated a stem cell graft to a child with acute myeloid leukemia. The CDR3 runs from the conserved cysteine through the conserved F or W. The D gene is left open where the match is weak. Some rows mark clone size as missing; the rest say once, few, many or name a class of expanded clone.

abundance: many; j_gene: TRBJ2-1; d_gene: -; v_gene: TRBV4-2; CDR3nt: TGTGCCAGCAGCCAAGAGCTAGCAGCGTCCTACAATGAGCAGTTCTTC; CDR3aa: CASSQELAASYNEQFF
abundance: many; j_gene: TRBJ2-1; d_gene: -; v_gene: TRBV4-1; CDR3nt: TGCGCCAGCAGCCAAGAGGGTCCCGGGACATTAGTCTACAATGAGCAGTTCTTC; CDR3aa: CASSQEGPGTLVYNEQFF
abundance: -; j_gene: TRBJ2-1; d_gene: -; v_gene: TRBV20-1; CDR3nt: TGCAGTGCTAGAGATCCTACAGGGTTAGACAATGAGCAGTTCTTC; CDR3aa: CSARDPTGLDNEQFF
abundance: -; j_gene: TRBJ2-1; d_gene: -; v_gene: TRBV4-1; CDR3nt: TGCGCCAGCAGCCAAGTGGATATGGTCTCCTACAATGAGCAGTTCTTC; CDR3aa: CASSQVDMVSYNEQFF
abundance: many; j_gene: TRBJ2-1; d_gene: TRBD2; v_gene: TRBV15; CDR3nt: TGTGCCACCAGCTACACTAGCGGATCAACGCCTGAAAGGGAGTTCTTC; CDR3aa: CATSYTSGSTPEREFF
abundance: few; j_gene: TRBJ2-1; d_gene: TRBD2; v_gene: TRBV10-3; CDR3nt: TGTGCCATCAGTGAGCGGGCTAGCGGCCGAGCCCACAATGAGCAGTTCTTC; CDR3aa: CAISERASGRAHNEQFF
abundance: few; j_gene: TRBJ2-1; d_gene: TRBD1; v_gene: TRBV29-1; CDR3nt: TGCAGCGCTGGAACCGGGACAGGTTTTAGGCAGTTCTTC; CDR3aa: CSAGTGTGFRQFF
abundance: -; j_gene: TRBJ2-3; d_gene: -; v_gene: TRBV7-9; CDR3nt: TGTGCCAGCAGCTTATTCGGCGAGAGCACAGATACGCAGTATTTT; CDR3aa: CASSLFGESTDTQYF
abundance: -; j_gene: TRBJ1-2; d_gene: -; v_gene: TRBV11-3; CDR3nt: TGTGCCAGCAGCCAGGGAGGGCAGATCTATGGCTACACCTTC; CDR3aa: CASSQGGQIYGYTF
abundance: -; j_gene: TRBJ1-5; d_gene: -; v_gene: TRBV24-1; CDR3nt: TGTGCCACCAGTGATTACGGAGATCAGCCCCAGCATTTT; CDR3aa: CATSDYGDQPQHF
abundance: -; j_gene: TRBJ1-1; d_gene: -; v_gene: TRBV11-2; CDR3nt: TGTGCCAGCAGCTCAGTCACAGGGCGACCTTTCTTT; CDR3aa: CASSSVTGRPFF